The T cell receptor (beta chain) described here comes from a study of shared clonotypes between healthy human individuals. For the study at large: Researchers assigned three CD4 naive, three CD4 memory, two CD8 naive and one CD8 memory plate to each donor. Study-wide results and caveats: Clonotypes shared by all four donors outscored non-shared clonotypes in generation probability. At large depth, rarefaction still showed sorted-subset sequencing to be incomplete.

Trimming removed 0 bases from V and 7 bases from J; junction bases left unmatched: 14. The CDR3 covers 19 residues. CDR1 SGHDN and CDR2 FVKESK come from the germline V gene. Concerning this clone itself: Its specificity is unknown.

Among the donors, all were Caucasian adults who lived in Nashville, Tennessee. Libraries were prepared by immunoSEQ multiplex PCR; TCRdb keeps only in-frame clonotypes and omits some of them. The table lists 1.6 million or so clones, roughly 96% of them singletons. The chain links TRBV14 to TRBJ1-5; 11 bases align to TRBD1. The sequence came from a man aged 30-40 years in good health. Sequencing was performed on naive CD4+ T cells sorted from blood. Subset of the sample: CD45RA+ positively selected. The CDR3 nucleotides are TGTGCCAGCAGCCAAGAGTGGGATCCGGGACAGGGGGTTTGGCAGCCCCAGCATTTT. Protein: CASSQEWDPGQGVWQPQHF.